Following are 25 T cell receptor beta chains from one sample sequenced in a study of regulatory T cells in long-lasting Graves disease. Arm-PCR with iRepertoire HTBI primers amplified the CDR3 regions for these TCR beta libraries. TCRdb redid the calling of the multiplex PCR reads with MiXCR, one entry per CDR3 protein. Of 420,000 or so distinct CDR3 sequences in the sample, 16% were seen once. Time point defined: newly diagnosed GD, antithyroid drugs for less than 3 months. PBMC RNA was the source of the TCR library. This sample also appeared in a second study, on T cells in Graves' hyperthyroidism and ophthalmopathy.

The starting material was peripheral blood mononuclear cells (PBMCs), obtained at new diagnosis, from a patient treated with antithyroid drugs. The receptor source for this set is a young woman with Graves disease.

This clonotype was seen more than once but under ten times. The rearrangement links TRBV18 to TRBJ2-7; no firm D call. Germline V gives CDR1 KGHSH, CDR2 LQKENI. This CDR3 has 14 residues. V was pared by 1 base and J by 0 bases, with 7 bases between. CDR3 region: CASSPQLASYEQYF. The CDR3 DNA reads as TGTGCCAGCTCACCACAGTTAGCCTCCTACGAGCAGTACTTC.

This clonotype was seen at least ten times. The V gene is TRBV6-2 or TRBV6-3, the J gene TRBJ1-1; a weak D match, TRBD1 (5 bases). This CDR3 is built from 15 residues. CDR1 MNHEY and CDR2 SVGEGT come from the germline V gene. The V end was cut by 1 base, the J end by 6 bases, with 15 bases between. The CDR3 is CASSYYPGVEAEAFF. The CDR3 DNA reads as TGTGCCAGCAGTTACTATCCGGGGGTTGAGGCTGAAGCTTTCTTT.

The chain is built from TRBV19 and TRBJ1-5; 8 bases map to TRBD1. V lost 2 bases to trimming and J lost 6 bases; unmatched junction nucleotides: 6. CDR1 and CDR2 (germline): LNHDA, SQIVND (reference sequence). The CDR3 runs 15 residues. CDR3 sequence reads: CASSIQGARVQPQHF. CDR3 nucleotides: TGTGCCAGTAGTATACAGGGGGCGCGGGTTCAGCCCCAGCATTTT.

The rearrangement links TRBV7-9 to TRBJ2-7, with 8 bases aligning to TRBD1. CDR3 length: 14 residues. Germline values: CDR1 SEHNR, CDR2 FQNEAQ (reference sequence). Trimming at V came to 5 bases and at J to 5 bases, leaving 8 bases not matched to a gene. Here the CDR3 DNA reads TGTGCCAGCAGCCCATCAGGGGGCTTTGACGAGCAGTACTTC. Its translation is CASSPSGGFDEQYF. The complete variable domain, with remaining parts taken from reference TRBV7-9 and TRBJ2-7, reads DTGVSQNPRHKITKRGQNVTFRCDPISEHNRLYWYRQTLGQGPEFLTYFQNEAQLEKSRLLSDRFSAERPKGSFSTLEIQRTEQGDSAMYLCASSPSGGFDEQYFGPGTRLTVT.

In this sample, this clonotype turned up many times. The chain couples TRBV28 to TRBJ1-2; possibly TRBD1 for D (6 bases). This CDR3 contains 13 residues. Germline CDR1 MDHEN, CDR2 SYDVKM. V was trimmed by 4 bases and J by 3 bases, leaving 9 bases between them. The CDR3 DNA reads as TGTGCCAGCAGTTACAGGGAAGACTATGGCTACACCTTC. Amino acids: CASSYREDYGYTF.

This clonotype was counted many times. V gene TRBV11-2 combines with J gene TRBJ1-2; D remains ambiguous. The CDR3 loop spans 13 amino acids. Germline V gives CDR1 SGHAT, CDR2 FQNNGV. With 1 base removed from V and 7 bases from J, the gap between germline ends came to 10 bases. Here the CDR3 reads CASSLGMTAGYTF. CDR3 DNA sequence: TGTGCCAGCAGCTTAGGAATGACGGCTGGCTACACCTTC.

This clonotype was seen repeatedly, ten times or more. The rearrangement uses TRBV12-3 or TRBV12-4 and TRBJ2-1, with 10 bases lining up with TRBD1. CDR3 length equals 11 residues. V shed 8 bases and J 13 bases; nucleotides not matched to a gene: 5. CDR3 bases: TGTGCCAGCCGGGACAGGGGCCATCAGTTCTTC. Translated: CASRDRGHQFF.

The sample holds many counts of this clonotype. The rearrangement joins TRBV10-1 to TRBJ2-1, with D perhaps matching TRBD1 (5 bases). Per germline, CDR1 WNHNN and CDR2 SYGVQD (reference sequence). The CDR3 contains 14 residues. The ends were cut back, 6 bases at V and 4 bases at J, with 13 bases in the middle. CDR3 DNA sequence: TGCGCCAGCAGCCCGGCTAGGGGTTACAATGAGCAGTTCTTC. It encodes CASSPARGYNEQFF.

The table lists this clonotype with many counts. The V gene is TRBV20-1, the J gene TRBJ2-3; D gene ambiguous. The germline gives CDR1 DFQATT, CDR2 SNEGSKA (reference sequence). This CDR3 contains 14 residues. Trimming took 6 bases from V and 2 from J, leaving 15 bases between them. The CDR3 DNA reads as TGCAGTGCCGCGGATGGCTGGCTCACAGATACGCAGTATTTT. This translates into CSAADGWLTDTQYF.

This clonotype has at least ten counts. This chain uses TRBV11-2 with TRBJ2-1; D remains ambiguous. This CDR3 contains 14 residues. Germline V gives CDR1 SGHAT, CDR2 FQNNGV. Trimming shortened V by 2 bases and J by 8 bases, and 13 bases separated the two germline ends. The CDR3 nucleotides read TGTGCCAGCAGCTTAATGCCTAGTAACCATGAGCAGTTCTTC. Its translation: CASSLMPSNHEQFF.

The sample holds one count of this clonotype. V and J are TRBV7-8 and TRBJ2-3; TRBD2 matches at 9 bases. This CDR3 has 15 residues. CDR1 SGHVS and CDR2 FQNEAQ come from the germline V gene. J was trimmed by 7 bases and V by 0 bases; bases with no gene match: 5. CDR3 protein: CASSLAGTSTYTQYF. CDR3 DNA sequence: TGTGCCAGCAGCTTAGCGGGGACTAGCACCTATACGCAGTATTTT. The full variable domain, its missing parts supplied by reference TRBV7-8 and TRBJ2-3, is GAGVSQSPRYKVAKRGQDVALRCDPISGHVSLFWYQQALGQGPEFLTYFQNEAQLDKSGLPSDRFFAERPEGSVSTLKIQRTQQEDSAVYLCASSLAGTSTYTQYFGPGTRLTVL.

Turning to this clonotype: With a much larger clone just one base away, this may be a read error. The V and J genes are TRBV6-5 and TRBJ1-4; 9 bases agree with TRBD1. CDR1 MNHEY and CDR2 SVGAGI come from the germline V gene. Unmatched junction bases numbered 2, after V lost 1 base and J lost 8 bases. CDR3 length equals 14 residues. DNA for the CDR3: TGTGCCAGCAGTTACTACAGGGGGCAAGAAAAACTGTTTTTT. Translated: CASSYYRGQEKLFF.

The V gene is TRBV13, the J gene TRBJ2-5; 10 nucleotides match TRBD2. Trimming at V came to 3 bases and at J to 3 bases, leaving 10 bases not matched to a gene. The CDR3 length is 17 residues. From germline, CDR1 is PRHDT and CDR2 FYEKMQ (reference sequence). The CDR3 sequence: CASSFRSGRAEEETQYF. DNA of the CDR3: TGTGCCAGCAGCTTTCGGAGCGGGAGGGCCGAGGAAGAGACCCAGTACTTC.

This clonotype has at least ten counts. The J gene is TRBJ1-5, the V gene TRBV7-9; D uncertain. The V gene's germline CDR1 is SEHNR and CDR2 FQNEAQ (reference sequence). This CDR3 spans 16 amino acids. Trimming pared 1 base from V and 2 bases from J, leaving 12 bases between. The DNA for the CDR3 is TGTGCCAGCAGCTTAGAGGGAGGGTTCGGCAATCAGCCCCAGCATTTT. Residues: CASSLEGGFGNQPQHF.

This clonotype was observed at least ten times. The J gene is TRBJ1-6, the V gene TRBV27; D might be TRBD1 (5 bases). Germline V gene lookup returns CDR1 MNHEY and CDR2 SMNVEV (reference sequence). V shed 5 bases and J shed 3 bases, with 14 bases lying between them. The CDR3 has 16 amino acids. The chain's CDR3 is CASSPRTSDYNSPLHF. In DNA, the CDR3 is TGTGCCAGCAGTCCACGGACATCCGACTATAATTCACCCCTCCACTTT.

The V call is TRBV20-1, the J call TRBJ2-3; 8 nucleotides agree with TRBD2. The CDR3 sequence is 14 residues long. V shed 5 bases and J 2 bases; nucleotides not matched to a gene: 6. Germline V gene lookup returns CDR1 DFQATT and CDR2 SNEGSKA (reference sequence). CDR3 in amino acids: CSAPLAVLTDTQYF. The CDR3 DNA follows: TGCAGTGCTCCACTAGCGGTACTCACAGATACGCAGTATTTT.

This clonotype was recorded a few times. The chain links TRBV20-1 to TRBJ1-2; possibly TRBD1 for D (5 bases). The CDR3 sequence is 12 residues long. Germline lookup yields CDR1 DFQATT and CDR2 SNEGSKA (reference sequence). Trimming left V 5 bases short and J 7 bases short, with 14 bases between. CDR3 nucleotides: TGCAGTGCTGATAACAAGGGGTTTGGCTACACCTTC. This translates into CSADNKGFGYTF.

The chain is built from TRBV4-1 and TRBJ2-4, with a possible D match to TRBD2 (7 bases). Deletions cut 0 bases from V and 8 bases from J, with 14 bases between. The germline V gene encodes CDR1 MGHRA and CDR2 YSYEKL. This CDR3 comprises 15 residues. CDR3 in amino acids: CASSQDRGAGDIQYF. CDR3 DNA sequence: TGCGCCAGCAGCCAAGATCGGGGGGCCGGGGACATTCAGTACTTC.

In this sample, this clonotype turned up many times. CDR3 nucleotides: TGCAGCCTGAGGGTAACTAATGAAAAACTGTTTTTT. Translated, it gives CSLRVTNEKLFF. The chain employs TRBV20-1 and TRBJ1-4; D not certain. From germline, CDR1 is DFQATT and CDR2 SNEGSKA (reference sequence). The CDR3 spans 12 residues.

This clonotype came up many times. DNA of the CDR3: TGTGCCAGCAGCTTAGTGGTTAGCGGGCCGCCCTACGAGCAGTACTTC. Translated: CASSLVVSGPPYEQYF. The genes are TRBV7-2 and TRBJ2-7, with 7 bases that match TRBD2. V dropped 1 base and J dropped 2; count of bases not matched to a gene: 8. CDR1 is SGHTA and CDR2 is FQGNSA in the germline V gene. This CDR3 is built from 16 residues.

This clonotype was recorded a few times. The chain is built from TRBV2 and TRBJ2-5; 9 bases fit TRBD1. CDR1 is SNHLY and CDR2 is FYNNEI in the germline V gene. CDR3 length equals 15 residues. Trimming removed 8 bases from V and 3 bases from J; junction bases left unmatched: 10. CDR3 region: CASLRTGVPKETQYF. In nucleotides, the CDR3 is TGTGCCAGCCTTAGGACAGGGGTTCCTAAAGAGACCCAGTACTTC.

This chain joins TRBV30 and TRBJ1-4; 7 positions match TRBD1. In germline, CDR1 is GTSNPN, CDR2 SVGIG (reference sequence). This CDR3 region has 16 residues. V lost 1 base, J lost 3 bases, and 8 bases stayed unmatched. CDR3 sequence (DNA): TGTGCCTGGAGTGGAATTCGGACAGGACCTAATGAAAAACTGTTTTTT. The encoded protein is CAWSGIRTGPNEKLFF.

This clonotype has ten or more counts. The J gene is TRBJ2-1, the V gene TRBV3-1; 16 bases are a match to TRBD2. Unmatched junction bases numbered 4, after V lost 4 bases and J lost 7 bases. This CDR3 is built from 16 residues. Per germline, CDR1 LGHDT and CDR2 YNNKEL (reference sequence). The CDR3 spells CASSPGGLAGGNEQFF. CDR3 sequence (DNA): TGTGCCAGCAGCCCAGGGGGACTAGCGGGAGGGAATGAGCAGTTCTTC.

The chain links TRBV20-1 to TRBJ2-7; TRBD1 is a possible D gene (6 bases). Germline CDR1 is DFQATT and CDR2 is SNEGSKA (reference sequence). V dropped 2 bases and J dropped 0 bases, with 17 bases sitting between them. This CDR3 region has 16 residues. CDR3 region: CSARTLQGQSSYEQYF. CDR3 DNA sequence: TGCAGTGCTAGAACCTTACAGGGACAAAGCTCCTACGAGCAGTACTTC.

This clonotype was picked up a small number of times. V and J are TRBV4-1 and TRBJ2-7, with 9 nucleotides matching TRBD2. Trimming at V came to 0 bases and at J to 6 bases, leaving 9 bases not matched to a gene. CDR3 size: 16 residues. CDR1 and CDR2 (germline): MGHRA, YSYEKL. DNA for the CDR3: TGCGCCAGCAGCCAAGATCCAGGTAGCGGGAGCGGCGAGCAGTACTTC. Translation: CASSQDPGSGSGEQYF.